The 22 T cell receptor beta chains below were found in one sample sequenced in a study of memory CD4+ T cells and cytomegalovirus serostatus. Single viable CD3+CD4+CD8-CD45RO+ cells were sorted as the memory CD4+ T cells. The repertoire was sequenced with immunoSEQ multiplex PCR; TCRdb's copy has only in-frame clones and lacks some. The table records more than 35,000 clones, about three quarters of them present only once. What was sequenced was memory CD4+ T cells from blood. Receptors were obtained from an adult in good health and CMV-seronegative.

Remarks on this clone: In the same sample, other DNA sequences code for this CDR3. The chain couples TRBV12-5 to TRBJ2-3, with TRBD2 matching 7 bases. Unmatched junction bases numbered 3, after V lost 2 bases and J lost 4 bases. Per germline, CDR1 LGHNT and CDR2 FRNRAP. The CDR3 is 14 amino acids. The CDR3 DNA follows: TGTGCTAGTGGTTTGCTGGGGGGGGCAGATACGCAGTATTTT. It specifies CASGLLGGADTQYF.

The chain uses TRBV12-5 and TRBJ1-4; no clear D. The CDR3 extends over 18 amino acids. Trimming pared 2 bases from V and 2 bases from J, leaving 18 bases between. Germline CDR1 and CDR2: LGHNT and FRNRAP. CDR3 nucleotides: TGTGCTAGTGGTTTGACCCATGCCTCGACATACACTAATGAAAAACTGTTTTTT. Protein: CASGLTHASTYTNEKLFF.

J is TRBJ1-4 and V is TRBV5-1, with D unclear. This CDR3 region has 15 residues. Germline CDR1 reads SGHRS; CDR2 reads YFSETQ. V was shortened by 2 bases and J by 4 bases, with 12 bases between the two germline ends. CDR3 region: CASSLKMDLNEKLFF. CDR3 sequence (DNA): TGCGCCAGCAGCTTAAAAATGGACCTTAATGAAAAACTGTTTTTT.

The chain employs TRBV5-5 and TRBJ1-2; D is possibly TRBD1 (5 bases). The CDR3 loop spans 14 amino acids. Germline V gives CDR1 SGHKS, CDR2 YYEKEE (reference sequence). V was shortened by 4 bases and J by 9 bases, with 19 bases between the two germline ends. The CDR3 nucleotides are TGTGCCAGCAGCCCCGGGGAGGGGACCTCTAGCTACACCTTC. Translation gives CASSPGEGTSSYTF. The variable domain in full, completed from reference TRBV5-5 and TRBJ1-2, reads DAGVTQSPTHLIKTRGQQVTLRCSPISGHKSVSWYQQVLGQGPQFIFQYYEKEERGRGNFPDRFSARQFPNYSSELNVNALLLGDSALYLCASSPGEGTSSYTFGSGTRLTVV.

This chain uses TRBV30 with TRBJ1-2; no clear D. Trimming removed 1 base from V and 2 bases from J, with 8 bases in between. The germline CDR1 and CDR2 sequences are GTSNPN and SVGIG (reference sequence). The CDR3 length is 13 residues. The CDR3 region is CAWSGDNNYGYTF. The CDR3 DNA sequence: TGTGCCTGGAGTGGAGACAACAACTATGGCTACACCTTC.

The chain recombines TRBV2 with TRBJ2-1; 8 bases agree with TRBD2. V gave up 6 bases and J gave up 7 bases; unmatched junction bases: 14. The CDR3 has 16 residues. Per the germline V gene, CDR1 is SNHLY and CDR2 is FYNNEI. The CDR3 coding sequence is TGTGCCAGCAGAAATCAACCCGGGGGGGCCGTGAATGAGCAGTTCTTC. The encoded protein is CASRNQPGGAVNEQFF.

The rearrangement joins TRBV6-1 to TRBJ1-1; D not certain. The CDR3 covers 13 residues. V was shortened by 4 bases and J by 1 base, with 7 bases between the two germline ends. Looked up from germline, CDR1 is MNHNS and CDR2 is SASEGT. CDR3 DNA sequence: TGTGCCAGCAGTGTGGTAGGGAACACTGAAGCTTTCTTT. This codes for CASSVVGNTEAFF.

The chain has TRBV6-6 and TRBJ1-2; perhaps TRBD1 as D (5 bases). Germline V gene sequence: CDR1 MNHNY, CDR2 SVGAGI (reference sequence). The V gene lost 5 bases and the J gene lost 7 bases, with 8 bases spanning the gap. There are 11 residues in the CDR3. The CDR3 reads CASSDTGGYTF. The CDR3 region has the DNA TGTGCCAGCAGTGACACAGGTGGCTACACCTTC.

DNA of the CDR3: TGTGCCAGCAGTTACGTGGGGGTCCAAGAGACCCAGTACTTC. Protein sequence: CASSYVGVQETQYF. V is TRBV6-5 and J is TRBJ2-5, with D tentatively TRBD1 or TRBD2 (5 bases each). Trimming left V 2 bases short and J 1 base short, with 8 bases between. The CDR3 runs 14 residues. Germline CDR1 and CDR2: MNHEY and SVGAGI.

The chain joins TRBV7-8 to TRBJ2-6; TRBD1 might be the D (6 bases). CDR3 size: 14 residues. Trimming took 1 base from V and 10 from J, leaving 11 bases between them. Per the germline V gene, CDR1 is SGHVS and CDR2 is FQNEAQ. The CDR3: CASSLGAGDNVLTF. The DNA of the CDR3 is TGTGCCAGCAGCTTAGGGGCAGGGGATAACGTCCTGACTTTC. Drawing the rest from reference TRBV7-8 and TRBJ2-6, the complete variable domain is GAGVSQSPRYKVAKRGQDVALRCDPISGHVSLFWYQQALGQGPEFLTYFQNEAQLDKSGLPSDRFFAERPEGSVSTLKIQRTQQEDSAVYLCASSLGAGDNVLTFGAGSRLTVL.

This clone is labeled medium-sized. J is TRBJ1-1 and V is TRBV7-8; perhaps TRBD1 as D (6 bases). There are 14 residues in the CDR3. Deletions cut 11 bases from V and 3 bases from J, with 19 bases between. Looked up from germline, CDR1 is SGHVS and CDR2 is FQNEAQ. The DNA for the CDR3 is TGTGCCTCCGCCGGGGGGCGATCGGACACTGAAGCTTTCTTT. This translates into CASAGGRSDTEAFF.

The chain recombines TRBV19 with TRBJ1-1, with D perhaps TRBD1 (5 bases). The germline CDR1 and CDR2 sequences are LNHDA and SQIVND (reference sequence). Trimming left V 1 base short and J 1 base short, with 7 bases between. The CDR3 runs 14 residues. Here the CDR3 DNA reads TGTGCCAGTAGTATAGGCAGGGCGAACACTGAAGCTTTCTTT. This codes for CASSIGRANTEAFF. Together with reference TRBV19 and TRBJ1-1, the CDR3 gives the full variable domain: DGGITQSPKYLFRKEGQNVTLSCEQNLNHDAMYWYRQDPGQGLRLIYYSQIVNDFQKGDIAEGYSVSREKKESFPLTVTSAQKNPTAFYLCASSIGRANTEAFFGQGTRLTVV.

The V call is TRBV19, the J call TRBJ1-6; 10 bases map to TRBD1. Germline-derived CDR1 and CDR2 are LNHDA and SQIVND (reference sequence). The CDR3 consists of 14 residues. J lost 8 bases, V lost 6 bases, and 4 bases had no gene match. The CDR3 sequence is CASSQGQGYSPLHF. The CDR3, as DNA: TGTGCCAGTAGCCAGGGACAGGGGTATTCACCCCTCCACTTT.

This clone was found a few times. The CDR3 here is CASSLDLMSSGNTIYF. Here the CDR3 DNA reads TGTGCCAGCAGCTTAGATCTCATGAGCTCTGGAAACACCATATATTTT. This chain uses TRBV11-2 with TRBJ1-3; no firm D call. Germline values: CDR1 SGHAT, CDR2 FQNNGV. V lost 0 bases and J lost 0, with 9 bases in between. The CDR3 spans 16 residues.

V is TRBV30 and J is TRBJ2-5; a possible D gene is TRBD2 (6 bases). The CDR3 contains 15 residues. Germline V gives CDR1 GTSNPN, CDR2 SVGIG (reference sequence). V was cut by 2 bases and J by 2 bases, with 15 bases left in between. The CDR3 here is CAWSIGGVGQETQYF. DNA of the CDR3: TGTGCCTGGAGTATCGGCGGGGTCGGACAAGAGACCCAGTACTTC.

V and J are TRBV11-2 and TRBJ1-2; the D is unclear. V lost 1 base and J 3 bases, leaving 9 bases between the germline ends. CDR3 length: 14 residues. Germline values: CDR1 SGHAT, CDR2 FQNNGV. CDR3: CASSLGQTDYGYTF. For the CDR3, the DNA is TGTGCCAGCAGCTTAGGGCAGACTGACTATGGCTACACCTTC.

The chain carries TRBV15 and TRBJ2-5; no definite D call. Germline CDR1 and CDR2: LNHNV and YYDKDF (reference sequence). This CDR3 is 14 amino acids long. Trimming took 3 bases from V and 0 from J, leaving 8 bases between them. The CDR3 sequence is CATSSTGHQETQYF. The CDR3 DNA is TGTGCCACCAGCAGTACCGGGCACCAAGAGACCCAGTACTTC. Based on the CDR3 plus reference TRBV15 and TRBJ2-5, the full variable domain is DAMVIQNPRYQVTQFGKPVTLSCSQTLNHNVMYWYQQKSSQAPKLLFHYYDKDFNNEADTPDNFQSRRPNTSFCFLDIRSPGLGDTAMYLCATSSTGHQETQYFGPGTRLLVL.

This chain uses TRBV10-2 with TRBJ1-1; 9 nucleotides line up with TRBD1. Germline CDR1 and CDR2: WSHSY and SAAADI. This CDR3 is built from 13 residues. Unmatched junction bases numbered 0, after V lost 4 bases and J lost 3 bases. The chain's CDR3 is CASSGTGDTEAFF. The CDR3 coding sequence is TGCGCCAGCAGTGGGACAGGGGACACTGAAGCTTTCTTT.

This clone was seen a few times. J is TRBJ1-1 and V is TRBV19, with TRBD1 matching over 8 bases. The V and J ends lost 1 base and 5 bases, in that order; junction bases with no gene match: 6. Germline V gives CDR1 LNHDA, CDR2 SQIVND (reference sequence). The CDR3 has 15 amino acids. CDR3 region: CASSIARTGKTEAFF. The CDR3 DNA follows: TGTGCCAGTAGTATAGCTCGGACAGGGAAGACTGAAGCTTTCTTT.

The chain joins TRBV5-1 to TRBJ1-2; D not certain. The germline V gene encodes CDR1 SGHRS and CDR2 YFSETQ. This CDR3 has 16 residues. V was pared by 3 bases and J by 3 bases, with 18 bases between. CDR3 residues: CASSSSDGGQDYGYTF. DNA for the CDR3: TGCGCCAGCAGCTCTTCGGACGGAGGGCAGGACTATGGCTACACCTTC. Supplemented by reference TRBV5-1 and TRBJ1-2, the full variable domain reads KAGVTQTPRYLIKTRGQQVTLSCSPISGHRSVSWYQQTPGQGLQFLFEYFSETQRNKGNFPGRFSGRQFSNSRSEMNVSTLELGDSALYLCASSSSDGGQDYGYTFGSGTRLTVV.

This chain joins TRBV5-6 and TRBJ2-7; possibly TRBD2 for D (5 bases). The CDR3 consists of 11 residues. Germline values: CDR1 SGHDT, CDR2 YYEEEE. With 5 bases removed from V and 7 bases from J, the gap between germline ends came to 10 bases. The CDR3 DNA follows: TGTGCCAGCAGACGCGAGCGGGAGCAGTACTTC. Its translation: CASRREREQYF.

The chain links TRBV18 to TRBJ2-5, with D possibly being TRBD1 (7 bases). Trimming removed 8 bases at V and 4 bases at J, with 14 bases between. The CDR3 loop spans 13 amino acids. CDR1 and CDR2 (germline): KGHSH, LQKENI. The CDR3 DNA reads TGTGCCAGCGCGAGACAGGGAGGAGAGACCCAGTACTTC. Amino acid sequence: CASARQGGETQYF.